This T cell receptor (beta chain) was recorded in a study of shared clonotypes between healthy human individuals. For the study at large: A few men and two women, aged 18 to 49, were donors. CD4 naive and memory got three plates each, CD8 naive two, CD8 memory one.

General observations from the study: Despite large depth, rarefaction showed incomplete sorted-subset sequencing.

CD45RO-negative, CCR7-selected cells formed the naive CD8 fraction, which excluded terminally differentiated effector memory CD45RA+ cells. The study enrolled healthy HIV-negative adults without recent acute infections or vaccinations as donors. On this clone itself: Its antigen is unknown.

Sequenced by immunoSEQ multiplex PCR; TCRdb stores in-frame clones only, minus some. The table includes about 2 million clones, just under 95% detected once. Germline loops: CDR1 SEHNR, CDR2 FQNEAQ (reference sequence). Trimming removed 5 bases from V and 5 bases from J; junction bases left unmatched: 3. CDR3 length equals 13 residues. Sequenced material: naive CD8+ T cells sorted from blood. The chain recombines TRBV7-9 with TRBJ1-2, with TRBD1 identical over 9 bases. This TCR came from a man aged 18 to 29 in good health. The CDR3 is CASSRGTGYGYTF. CDR3 DNA sequence: TGTGCCAGCAGCCGGGGGACAGGGTATGGCTACACCTTC. The full variable domain, its missing parts supplied by reference TRBV7-9 and TRBJ1-2, is DTGVSQNPRHKITKRGQNVTFRCDPISEHNRLYWYRQTLGQGPEFLTYFQNEAQLEKSRLLSDRFSAERPKGSFSTLEIQRTEQGDSAMYLCASSRGTGYGYTFGSGTRLTVV.